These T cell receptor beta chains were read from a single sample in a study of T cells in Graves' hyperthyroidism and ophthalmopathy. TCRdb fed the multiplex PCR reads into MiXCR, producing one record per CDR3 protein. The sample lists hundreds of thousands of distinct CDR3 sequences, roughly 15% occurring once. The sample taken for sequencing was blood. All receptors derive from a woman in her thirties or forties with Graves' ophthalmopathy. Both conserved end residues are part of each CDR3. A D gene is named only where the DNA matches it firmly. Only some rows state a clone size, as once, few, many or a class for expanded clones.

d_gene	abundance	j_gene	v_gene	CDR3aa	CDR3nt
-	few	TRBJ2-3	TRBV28	CASSGGNSDTQYF	TGTGCCAGCAGTGGTGGGAATAGCGATACGCAGTATTTT
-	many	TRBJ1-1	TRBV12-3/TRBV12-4	CASSLQMMNTEAFF	TGTGCCAGCAGTCTACAAATGATGAACACTGAAGCTTTCTTT
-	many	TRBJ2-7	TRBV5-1	CASSLDGISYEQYF	TGCGCCAGCAGCTTGGACGGAATCTCCTACGAGCAGTACTTC
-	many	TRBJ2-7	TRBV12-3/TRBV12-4	CASSFPGDEQYF	TGTGCCAGCAGTTTTCCGGGAGACGAGCAGTACTTC
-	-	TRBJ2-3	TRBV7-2	CASSLALSTDTQYF	TGTGCCAGCAGCTTAGCCCTTAGCACAGATACGCAGTATTTT
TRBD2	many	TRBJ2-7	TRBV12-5	CASGSSSGRAYEQYF	TGTGCTAGTGGCTCATCTAGCGGGAGGGCCTACGAGCAGTACTTC
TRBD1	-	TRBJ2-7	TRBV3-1	CASSQDREGTGASYEQYF	TGTGCCAGCAGCCAAGATAGGGAGGGGACAGGGGCCTCCTACGAGCAGTACTTC
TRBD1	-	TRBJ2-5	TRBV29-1	CSVYGQDETQYF	TGCAGCGTCTACGGACAGGACGAGACCCAGTACTTC
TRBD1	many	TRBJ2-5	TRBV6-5	CASSPLDRVQETQYF	TGTGCCAGCAGTCCACTCGACAGGGTCCAAGAGACCCAGTACTTC
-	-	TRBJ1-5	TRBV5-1	CASSAGWGNQPQHF	TGCGCCAGCTCGGCAGGATGGGGCAATCAGCCCCAGCATTTT
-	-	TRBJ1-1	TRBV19	CASSILGGNTEAFF	TGTGCCAGTAGCATCCTGGGGGGGAACACTGAAGCTTTCTTT
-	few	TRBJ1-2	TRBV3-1	CASSQEVTGGYTF	TGTGCCAGCAGCCAAGAGGTGACAGGCGGCTACACCTTC
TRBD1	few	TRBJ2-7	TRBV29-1	CSVDGTGGFNEQYF	TGCAGCGTTGACGGGACAGGGGGCTTTAACGAGCAGTACTTC
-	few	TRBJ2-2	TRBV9	CASSPGARDTGELFF	TGTGCCAGCAGCCCGGGGGCCCGAGACACCGGGGAGCTGTTTTTT
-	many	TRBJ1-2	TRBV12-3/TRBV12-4	CASSLAGAGFSNGYTF	TGTGCCAGCAGTTTAGCGGGGGCAGGGTTTAGTAATGGCTACACCTTC
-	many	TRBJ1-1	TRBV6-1	CASKGGGTKGAFF	TGTGCCAGCAAGGGCGGGGGTACGAAAGGCGCTTTCTTT
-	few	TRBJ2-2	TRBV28	CASSFLDGELFF	TGTGCCAGCAGTTTTTTAGACGGGGAGCTGTTTTTT
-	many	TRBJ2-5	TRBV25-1	CASSDTPPQETQYF	TGTGCCAGCAGTGACACCCCCCCTCAAGAGACCCAGTACTTC
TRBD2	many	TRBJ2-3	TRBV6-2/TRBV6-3	CASSYEGLPTDPQYF	TGTGCCAGCAGTTACGAGGGACTACCCACAGATCCGCAGTATTTT
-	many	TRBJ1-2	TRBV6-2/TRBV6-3	CASSSSPDRLYGYTF	TGTGCCAGCAGTTCGTCCCCTGACAGGCTCTATGGCTACACCTTC
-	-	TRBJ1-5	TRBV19	CAIQQGRDQPQHF	TGTGCCATTCAACAGGGTCGGGATCAGCCCCAGCATTTT
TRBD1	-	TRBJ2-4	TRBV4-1	CASSGGQGGENIQYF	TGCGCCAGCAGCGGGGGACAGGGGGGGGAAAACATTCAGTACTTC
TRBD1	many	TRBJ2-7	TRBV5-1	CASGQGTHEQYF	TGCGCCAGCGGACAGGGAACTCACGAGCAGTACTTC
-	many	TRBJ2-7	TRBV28	CASSTTRGSYEQYF	TGTGCCAGCAGTACTACCAGGGGTTCCTACGAGCAGTACTTC
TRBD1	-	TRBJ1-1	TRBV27	CASSGMGTANTEAFF	TGTGCCAGCAGTGGAATGGGGACAGCGAACACTGAAGCTTTCTTT
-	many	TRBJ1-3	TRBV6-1	CASRERGSSGNTIYF	TGTGCCAGCAGAGAACGGGGTTCCTCTGGAAACACCATATATTTT
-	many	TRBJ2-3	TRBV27	CASSFFGGEADTQYF	TGTGCCAGCAGTTTCTTCGGGGGTGAGGCAGATACGCAGTATTTT
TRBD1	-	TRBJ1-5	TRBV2	CASSPGTGAPIGQHF	TGTGCCAGCAGTCCCGGGACAGGGGCCCCTATAGGCCAGCATTTT
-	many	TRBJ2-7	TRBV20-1	CSARGAPNSYEQYF	TGCAGTGCTAGAGGGGCCCCTAACTCCTACGAGCAGTACTTC
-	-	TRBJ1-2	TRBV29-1	CSVATSGTNYGYTF	TGCAGCGTGGCCACCTCCGGGACAAACTATGGCTACACCTTC
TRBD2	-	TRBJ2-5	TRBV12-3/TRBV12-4	CASSHPTNPSGSWETQYF	TGTGCCAGCAGCCATCCTACTAATCCTAGCGGGAGCTGGGAGACCCAGTACTTC
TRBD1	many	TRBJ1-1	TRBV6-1	CASSGPDRVTEAFF	TGTGCCAGCAGTGGTCCGGACAGGGTAACTGAAGCTTTCTTT
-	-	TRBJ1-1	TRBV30	CAWNPGRTEAFF	TGTGCCTGGAACCCGGGAAGGACTGAAGCTTTCTTT
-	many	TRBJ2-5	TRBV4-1	CASSQVAVGETQYF	TGCGCCAGCAGCCAAGTGGCAGTCGGGGAGACCCAGTACTTC
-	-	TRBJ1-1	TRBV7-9	CASSPGGWLEAFF	TGTGCCAGCAGCCCAGGTGGGTGGTTAGAAGCTTTCTTT
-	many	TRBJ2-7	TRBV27	CASSLSGGLQNHEQYF	TGTGCCAGCAGTTTATCGGGCGGCCTACAGAACCACGAGCAGTACTTC
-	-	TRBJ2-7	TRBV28	CASRSGTEYEQYF	TGTGCCAGCAGGTCAGGGACCGAATACGAGCAGTACTTC
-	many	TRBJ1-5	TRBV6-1	CASSGDWNRPQHF	TGTGCCAGCAGTGGAGACTGGAATCGGCCCCAGCATTTT
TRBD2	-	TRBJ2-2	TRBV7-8	CASSHFNGVAGDGELFF	TGTGCCAGCAGCCACTTTAACGGGGTGGCGGGGGACGGGGAGCTGTTTTTT
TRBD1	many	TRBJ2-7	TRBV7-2	CASSLAGTEAYEQYF	TGTGCCAGCAGCTTAGCCGGGACAGAGGCCTACGAGCAGTACTTC
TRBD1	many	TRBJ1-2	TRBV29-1	CSVDRASDYGYTF	TGCAGCGTAGACAGGGCATCTGACTATGGCTACACCTTC
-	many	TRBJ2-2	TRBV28	CASKTGEYTGELFF	TGTGCCAGCAAGACGGGAGAGTACACCGGGGAGCTGTTTTTT
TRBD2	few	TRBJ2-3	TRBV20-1	CSAIIAGADTQYF	TGCAGTGCTATAATAGCGGGAGCAGATACGCAGTATTTT
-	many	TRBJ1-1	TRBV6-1	CASKQSVNTEAFF	TGTGCCAGCAAGCAGAGCGTGAACACTGAAGCTTTCTTT